This T cell receptor (beta chain) was obtained from a study of a mutant IDH1 vaccine in newly diagnosed glioma. Overall study: The vaccination schedule gave patients eight doses in weeks 1, 3, 5, 7, 11, 15, 19 and 23. Vaccines began 4-6 weeks after radiotherapy alone, or with temozolomide cycles.

Comment on this clone: Its antigen is not known. The junction shows a germline mismatch at one end, possibly a read error.

TCRdb's copy holds only in-frame clones and misses some; the assay was immunoSEQ multiplex PCR. Among approximately 67,000 clones, about 80% were seen once, and the ten largest hold roughly 13%. Germline CDR1 SSHAT, CDR2 FNYEAQ (reference sequence). This CDR3 has 15 residues. The time point was: week 23, last vaccination. Every vaccine dose comprised 300 ug of mutant IDH1 20-mer peptide plus topical imiquimod. The donors' diagnosis was new WHO grade 3 or 4 astrocytoma that was IDH1-mutant and ATRX-lost. The chain employs TRBV7-7 and TRBJ2-5; D is perhaps TRBD1 (6 bases). This TCR was recovered from a young man with glioma. Sequenced here: PBMCs, sampled from a glioma patient whose treatment included an IDH1 peptide vaccine. The CDR3 reads CASSLSDSTQETQYF. The CDR3 nucleotides read TGTGCTAGCAGCCTATCGGACAGTACCCAAGAGACCCAGTACTTC.